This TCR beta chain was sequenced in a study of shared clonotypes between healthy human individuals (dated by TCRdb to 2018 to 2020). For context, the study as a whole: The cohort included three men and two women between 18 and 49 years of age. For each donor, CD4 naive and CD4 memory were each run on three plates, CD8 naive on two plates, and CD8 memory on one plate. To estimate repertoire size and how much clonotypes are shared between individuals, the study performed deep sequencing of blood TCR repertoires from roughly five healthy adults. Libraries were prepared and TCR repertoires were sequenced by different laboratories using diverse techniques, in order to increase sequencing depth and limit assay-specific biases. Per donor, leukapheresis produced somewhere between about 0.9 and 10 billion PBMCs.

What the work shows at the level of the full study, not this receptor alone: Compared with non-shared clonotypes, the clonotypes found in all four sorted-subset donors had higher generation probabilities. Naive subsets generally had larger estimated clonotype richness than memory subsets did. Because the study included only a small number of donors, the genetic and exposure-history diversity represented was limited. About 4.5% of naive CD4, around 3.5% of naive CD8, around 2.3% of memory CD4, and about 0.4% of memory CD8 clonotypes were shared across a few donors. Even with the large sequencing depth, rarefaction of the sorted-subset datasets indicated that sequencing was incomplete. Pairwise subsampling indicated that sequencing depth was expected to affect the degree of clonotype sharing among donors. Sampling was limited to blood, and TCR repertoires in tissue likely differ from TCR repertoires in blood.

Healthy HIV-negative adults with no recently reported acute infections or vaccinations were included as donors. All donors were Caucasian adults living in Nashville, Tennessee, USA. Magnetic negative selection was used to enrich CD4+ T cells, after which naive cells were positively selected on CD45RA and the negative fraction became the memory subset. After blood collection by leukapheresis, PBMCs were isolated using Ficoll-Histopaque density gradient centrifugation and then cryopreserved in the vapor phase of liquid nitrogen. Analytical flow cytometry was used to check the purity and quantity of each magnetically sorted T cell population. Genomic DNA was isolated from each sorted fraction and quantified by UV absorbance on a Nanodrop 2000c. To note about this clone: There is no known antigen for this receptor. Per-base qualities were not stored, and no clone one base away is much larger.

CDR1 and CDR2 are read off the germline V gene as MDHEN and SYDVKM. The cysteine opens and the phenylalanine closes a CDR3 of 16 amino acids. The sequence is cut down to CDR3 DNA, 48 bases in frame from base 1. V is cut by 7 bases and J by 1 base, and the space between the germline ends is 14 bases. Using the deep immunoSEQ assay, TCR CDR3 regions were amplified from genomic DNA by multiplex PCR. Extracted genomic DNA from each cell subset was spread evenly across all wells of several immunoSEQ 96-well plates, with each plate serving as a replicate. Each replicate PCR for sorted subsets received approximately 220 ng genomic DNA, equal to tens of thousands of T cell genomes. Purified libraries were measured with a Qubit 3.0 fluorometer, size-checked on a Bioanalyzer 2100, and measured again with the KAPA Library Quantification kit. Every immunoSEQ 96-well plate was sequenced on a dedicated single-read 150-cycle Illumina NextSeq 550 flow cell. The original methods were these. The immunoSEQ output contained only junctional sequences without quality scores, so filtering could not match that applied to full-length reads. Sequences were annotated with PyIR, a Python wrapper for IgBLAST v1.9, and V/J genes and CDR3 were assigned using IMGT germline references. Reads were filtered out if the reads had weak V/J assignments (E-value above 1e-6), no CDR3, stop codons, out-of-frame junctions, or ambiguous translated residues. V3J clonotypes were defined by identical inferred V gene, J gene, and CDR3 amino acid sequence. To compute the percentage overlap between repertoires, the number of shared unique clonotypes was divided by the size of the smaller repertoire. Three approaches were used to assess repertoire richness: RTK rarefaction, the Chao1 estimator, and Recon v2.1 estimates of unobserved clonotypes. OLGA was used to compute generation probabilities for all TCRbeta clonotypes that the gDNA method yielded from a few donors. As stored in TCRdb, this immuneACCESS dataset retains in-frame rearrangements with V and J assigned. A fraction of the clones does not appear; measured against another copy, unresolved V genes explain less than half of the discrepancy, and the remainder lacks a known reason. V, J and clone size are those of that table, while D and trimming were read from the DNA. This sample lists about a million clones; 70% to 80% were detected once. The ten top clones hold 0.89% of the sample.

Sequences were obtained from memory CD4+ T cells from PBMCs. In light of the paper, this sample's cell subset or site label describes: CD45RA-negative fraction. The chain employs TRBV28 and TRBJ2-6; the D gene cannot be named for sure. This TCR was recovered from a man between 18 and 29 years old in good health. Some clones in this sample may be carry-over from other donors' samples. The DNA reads TGTGCCAGCACTCACCAAAGGGTGTCTGGGGCCAACGTCCTGACTTTC. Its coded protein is CASTHQRVSGANVLTF.